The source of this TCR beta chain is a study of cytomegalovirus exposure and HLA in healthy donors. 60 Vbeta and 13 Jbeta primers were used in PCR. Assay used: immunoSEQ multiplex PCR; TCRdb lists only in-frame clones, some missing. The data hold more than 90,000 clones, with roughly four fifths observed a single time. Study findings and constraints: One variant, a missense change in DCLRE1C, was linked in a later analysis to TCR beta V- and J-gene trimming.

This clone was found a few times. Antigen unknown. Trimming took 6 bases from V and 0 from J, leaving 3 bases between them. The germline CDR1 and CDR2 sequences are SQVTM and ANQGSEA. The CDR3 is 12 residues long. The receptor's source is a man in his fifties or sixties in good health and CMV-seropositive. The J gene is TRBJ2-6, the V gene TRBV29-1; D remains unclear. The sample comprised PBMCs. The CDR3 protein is CSVYSGANVLTF. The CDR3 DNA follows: TGCAGCGTGTACTCTGGGGCCAACGTCCTGACTTTC.